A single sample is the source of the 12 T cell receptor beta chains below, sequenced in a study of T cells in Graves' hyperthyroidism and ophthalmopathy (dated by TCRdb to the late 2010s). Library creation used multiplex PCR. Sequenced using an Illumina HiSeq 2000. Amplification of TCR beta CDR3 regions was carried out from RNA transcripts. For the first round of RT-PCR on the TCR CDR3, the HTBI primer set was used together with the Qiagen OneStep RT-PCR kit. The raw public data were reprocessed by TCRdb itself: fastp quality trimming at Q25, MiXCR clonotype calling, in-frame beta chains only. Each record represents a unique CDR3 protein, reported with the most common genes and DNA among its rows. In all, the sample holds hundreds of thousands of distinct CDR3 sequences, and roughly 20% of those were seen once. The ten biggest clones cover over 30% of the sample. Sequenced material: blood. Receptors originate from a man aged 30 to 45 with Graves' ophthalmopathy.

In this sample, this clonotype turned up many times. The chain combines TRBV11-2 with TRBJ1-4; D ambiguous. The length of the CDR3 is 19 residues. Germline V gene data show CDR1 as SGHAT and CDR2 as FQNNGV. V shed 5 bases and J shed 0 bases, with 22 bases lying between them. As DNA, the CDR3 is TGTGCCAGCAGCCTTGGAGGTGGGCTGCGTCCCGCAACTAATGAAAAACTGTTTTTT. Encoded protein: CASSLGGGLRPATNEKLFF.

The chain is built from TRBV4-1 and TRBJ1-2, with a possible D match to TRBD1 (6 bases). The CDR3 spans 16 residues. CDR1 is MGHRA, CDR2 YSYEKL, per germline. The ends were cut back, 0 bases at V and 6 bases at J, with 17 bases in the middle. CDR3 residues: CASSQEGYRVTDGYTF. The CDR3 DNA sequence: TGCGCCAGCAGCCAAGAAGGGTACAGGGTCACGGATGGCTACACCTTC.

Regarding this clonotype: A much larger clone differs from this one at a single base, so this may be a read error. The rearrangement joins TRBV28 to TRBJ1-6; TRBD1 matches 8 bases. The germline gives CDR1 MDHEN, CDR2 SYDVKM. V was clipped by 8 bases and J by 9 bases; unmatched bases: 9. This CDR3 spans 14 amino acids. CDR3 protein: CASGPGQALSPLHF. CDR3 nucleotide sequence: TGTGCCAGCGGACCGGGACAGGCACTTTCACCCCTCCACTTT.

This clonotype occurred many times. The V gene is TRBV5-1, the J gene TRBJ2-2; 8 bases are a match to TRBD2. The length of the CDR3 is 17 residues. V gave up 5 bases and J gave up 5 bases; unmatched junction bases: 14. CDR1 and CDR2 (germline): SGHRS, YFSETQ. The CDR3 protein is CASRAGGSGMATGELFF. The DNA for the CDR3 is TGCGCCAGCAGGGCCGGGGGTAGCGGGATGGCGACCGGGGAGCTGTTTTTT.

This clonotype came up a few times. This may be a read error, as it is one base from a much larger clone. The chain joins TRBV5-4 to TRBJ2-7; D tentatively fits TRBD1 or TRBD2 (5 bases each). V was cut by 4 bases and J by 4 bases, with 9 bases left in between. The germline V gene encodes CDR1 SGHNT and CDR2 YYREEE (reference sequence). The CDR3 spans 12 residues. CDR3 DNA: TGTGCCAGCAGCCGAGGGGAGTACGAGCAGTACTTC. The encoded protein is CASSRGEYEQYF.

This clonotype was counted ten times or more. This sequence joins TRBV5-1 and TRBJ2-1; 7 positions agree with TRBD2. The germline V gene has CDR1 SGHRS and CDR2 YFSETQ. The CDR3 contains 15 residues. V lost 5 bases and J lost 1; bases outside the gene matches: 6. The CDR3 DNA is TGCGCCAGCAGAGCTGGGACTACATCCTACAATGAGCAGTTCTTC. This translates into CASRAGTTSYNEQFF.

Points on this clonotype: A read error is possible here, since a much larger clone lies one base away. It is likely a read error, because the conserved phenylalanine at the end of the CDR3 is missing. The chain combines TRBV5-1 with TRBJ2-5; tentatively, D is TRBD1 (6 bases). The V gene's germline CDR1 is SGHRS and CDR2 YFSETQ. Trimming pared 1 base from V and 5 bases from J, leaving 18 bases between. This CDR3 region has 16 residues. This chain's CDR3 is CASSLLGTGIMETQYL. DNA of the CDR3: TGCGCCAGCAGCTTGTTAGGCACAGGGATAATGGAGACCCAGTACCTC.

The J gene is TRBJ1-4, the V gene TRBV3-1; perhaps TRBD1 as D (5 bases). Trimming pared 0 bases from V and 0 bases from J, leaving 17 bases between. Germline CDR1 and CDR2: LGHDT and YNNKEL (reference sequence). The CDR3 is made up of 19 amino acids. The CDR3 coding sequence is TGTGCCAGCAGCCAAGAATTCTGGGACGGACTTGCAACTAATGAAAAACTGTTTTTT. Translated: CASSQEFWDGLATNEKLFF.

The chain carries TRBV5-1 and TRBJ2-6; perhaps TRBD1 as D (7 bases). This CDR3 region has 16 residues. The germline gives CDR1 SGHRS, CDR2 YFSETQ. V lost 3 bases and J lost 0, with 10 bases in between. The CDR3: CASSYQGGSGANVLTF. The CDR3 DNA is TGCGCCAGCAGCTACCAGGGGGGCTCTGGGGCCAACGTCCTGACTTTC.

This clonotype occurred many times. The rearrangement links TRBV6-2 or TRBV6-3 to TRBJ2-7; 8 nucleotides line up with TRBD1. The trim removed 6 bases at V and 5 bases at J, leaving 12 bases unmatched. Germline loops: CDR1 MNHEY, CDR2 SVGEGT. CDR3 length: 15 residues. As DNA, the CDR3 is TGTGCCAGCAGAAACAAGTGGACAGGGTCCCACGAGCAGTACTTC. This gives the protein CASRNKWTGSHEQYF.

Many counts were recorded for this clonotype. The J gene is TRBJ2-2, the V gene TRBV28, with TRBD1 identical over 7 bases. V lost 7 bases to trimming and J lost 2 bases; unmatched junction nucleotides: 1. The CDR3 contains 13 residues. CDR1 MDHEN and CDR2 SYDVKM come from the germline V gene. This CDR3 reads CASNRGNTGELFF. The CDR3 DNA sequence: TGTGCCAGCAACAGGGGTAACACCGGGGAGCTGTTTTTT.

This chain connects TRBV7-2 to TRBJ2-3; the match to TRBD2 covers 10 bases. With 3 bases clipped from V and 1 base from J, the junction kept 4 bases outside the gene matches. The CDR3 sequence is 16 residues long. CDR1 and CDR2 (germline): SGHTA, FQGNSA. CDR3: CASSFHSGGRTDTQYF. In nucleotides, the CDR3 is TGTGCCAGCAGCTTCCATAGCGGGGGGCGCACAGATACGCAGTATTTT.